This T cell receptor beta chain came from a study of blood T cell repertoires in COVID-19. Turning to the study itself: Acute-phase and convalescent COVID-19 samples originated in the United States, Italy and Spain. Nucleic acid was either cDNA or gDNA, and it came from T cells, B-cell-depleted T cells, or PBMCs.

In the authors' workflow: Researchers report that nucleated cell counts were estimated from reference gene primer amplification. Sequencing used immunoSEQ multiplex PCR; TCRdb keeps in-frame clones, though not all of them. V and J calls and clone size are given by that table; D and trimming were obtained from the DNA. The data show over 100,000 clones, roughly 88% seen once. The CDR3 loop spans 17 amino acids. Trimming stripped 4 bases from V and 0 bases from J, with 16 bases between. Germline lookup yields CDR1 MDHEN and CDR2 SYDVKM. This chain connects TRBV28 to TRBJ1-3; TRBD1 might be the D (6 bases). The receptor's source is a man aged 45-65 years with acute or convalescent COVID-19. The source material was peripheral blood. The CDR3 reads CASSSGGGGYSGNTIYF. The CDR3 DNA reads as TGTGCCAGCAGTTCAGGAGGGGGGGGATACTCTGGAAACACCATATATTTT.